This T cell receptor (beta chain) derives from a study of control samples from healthy donors and cancer patients. Produced via immunoSEQ multiplex PCR; TCRdb's table is partial and in-frame only. The repertoire holds about 120,000 clones, with roughly 92% as singletons. To note about this clone: Additional DNA sequences in this sample encode the identical CDR3.

J was trimmed by 3 bases and V by 6 bases; bases with no gene match: 8. The CDR3 has 16 residues. CDR1 LNHDA and CDR2 SQIVND come from the germline V gene (reference sequence). The TCR comes from a man older than 75 with head and neck cancer. Sequenced: PBMCs. The chain joins TRBV19 to TRBJ2-2, with 9 bases lining up with TRBD2. The CDR3 loop reads CASSTLAGVDTGELFF. The CDR3 DNA sequence: TGTGCCAGTAGCACTTTAGCGGGAGTAGACACCGGGGAGCTGTTTTTT.